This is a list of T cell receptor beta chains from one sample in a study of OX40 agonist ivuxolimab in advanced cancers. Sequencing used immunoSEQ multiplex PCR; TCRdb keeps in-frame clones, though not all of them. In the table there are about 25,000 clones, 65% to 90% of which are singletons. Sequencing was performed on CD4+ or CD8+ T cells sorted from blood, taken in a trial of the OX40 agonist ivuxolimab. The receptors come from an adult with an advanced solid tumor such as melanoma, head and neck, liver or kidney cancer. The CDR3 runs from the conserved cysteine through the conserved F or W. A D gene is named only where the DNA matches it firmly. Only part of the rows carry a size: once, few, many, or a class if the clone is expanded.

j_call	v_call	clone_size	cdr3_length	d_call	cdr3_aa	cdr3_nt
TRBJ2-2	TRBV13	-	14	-	CASSPDPQGGELFF	TGTGCCAGCAGCCCCGATCCCCAGGGTGGGGAGCTGTTTTTT
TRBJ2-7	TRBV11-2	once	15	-	CASSPVLDSTYEQYF	TGTGCCAGCAGCCCGGTCCTGGACTCAACCTACGAGCAGTACTTC
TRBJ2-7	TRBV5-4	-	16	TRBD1	CASSPPGQENSYEQYF	TGTGCCAGCAGCCCACCGGGACAGGAAAATTCCTACGAGCAGTACTTC
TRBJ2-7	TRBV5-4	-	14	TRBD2	CASSLRTSGNEQYF	TGTGCCAGCAGCTTGAGGACTAGCGGGAACGAGCAGTACTTC
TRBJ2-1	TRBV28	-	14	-	CASSFSGDGGEQFF	TGTGCCAGCAGTTTTTCGGGGGACGGCGGTGAGCAGTTCTTC
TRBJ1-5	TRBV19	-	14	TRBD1	CASSQQGGSQPQHF	TGTGCCAGTAGTCAACAGGGGGGAAGTCAGCCCCAGCATTTT
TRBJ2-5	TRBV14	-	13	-	CASSQALWETQYF	TGTGCCAGCAGCCAAGCCTTGTGGGAGACCCAGTACTTC
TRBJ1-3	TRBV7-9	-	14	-	CASSPTTSGNTIYF	TGTGCCAGCAGCCCTACAACTTCCGGAAACACCATATATTTT
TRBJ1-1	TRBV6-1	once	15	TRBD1	CASSEAGTGGTEAFF	TGTGCCAGCAGTGAAGCTGGGACAGGGGGTACTGAAGCTTTCTTT
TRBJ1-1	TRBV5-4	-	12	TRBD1	CASSRGLTEAFF	TGTGCCAGCAGCAGGGGGCTCACTGAAGCTTTCTTT
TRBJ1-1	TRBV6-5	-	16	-	CASSYPRSGVGTEAFF	TGTGCCAGCAGTTACCCCCGATCGGGCGTGGGGACTGAAGCTTTCTTT
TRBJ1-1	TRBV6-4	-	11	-	CASTPTGEAFF	TGTGCCAGCACTCCGACGGGTGAAGCTTTCTTT
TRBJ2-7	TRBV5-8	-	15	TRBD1	CASSPREDRAYEQYF	TGTGCCAGCAGTCCTAGAGAGGACAGGGCCTACGAGCAGTACTTC
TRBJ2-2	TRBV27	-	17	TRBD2	CASSSPTSGRGAGELFF	TGTGCCAGCAGTTCTCCGACTAGCGGGAGGGGGGCCGGGGAGCTGTTTTTT